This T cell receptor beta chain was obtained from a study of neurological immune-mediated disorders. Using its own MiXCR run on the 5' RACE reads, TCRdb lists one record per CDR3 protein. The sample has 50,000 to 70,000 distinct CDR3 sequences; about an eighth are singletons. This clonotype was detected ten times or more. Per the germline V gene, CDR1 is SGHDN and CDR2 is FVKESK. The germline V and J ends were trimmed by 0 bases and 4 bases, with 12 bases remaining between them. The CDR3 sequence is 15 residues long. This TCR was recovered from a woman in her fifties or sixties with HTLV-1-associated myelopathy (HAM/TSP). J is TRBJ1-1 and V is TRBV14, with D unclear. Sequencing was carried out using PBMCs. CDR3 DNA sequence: TGTGCCAGCAGCCAAGATCCAGGAATCCTCACTGAAGCTTTCTTT. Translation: CASSQDPGILTEAFF.